A selection of T cell receptor beta chains follows, all from one sample in a study of T-cell reconstitution after alpha-beta-depleted transplantation in children. TCRdb ran MiXCR on the PCR reads and lists one entry per CDR3 protein. The sample lists about a million distinct CDR3 sequences; about 26% were seen once. The sequenced sample was PBMCs, mostly from graft donor cells, obtained 360 days after TCRalphabeta/CD19-depleted stem cell transplant. These receptors originate from a boy in the first two years of life who had a stem cell transplant for SCID, so the T cells may come from the graft donor. The conserved cysteine and the conserved F or W are not part of the CDR3 here. A row's size may be missing; if present it is once, few, many or a size class.

V: TRBV20-1
size: NA
length: 13
CDR3: SARRNRGFSQPQH

V: TRBV24-1
size: NA
length: 10
CDR3: ASGSWWGGYT

V: TRBV27
size: NA
length: 10
CDR3: ASGQGAYEQY

V: TRBV10-3
size: NA
length: 11
CDR3: AISEGLLYEQY

V: TRBV4-3
size: NA
length: 14
CDR3: ASSQGGGAGTGELF

V: TRBV20-1
size: NA
length: 14
CDR3: SARDPQGGLGHEQY

V: TRBV5-6
size: NA
length: 14
CDR3: ASSRPGTGNYNEQF

V: TRBV5-1
size: few
length: 10
CDR3: ARGTGLYEQY

V: TRBV27
size: NA
length: 12
CDR3: ASTRGDGSYEQY

V: TRBV6-5
size: few
length: 15
CDR3: ASSYSMNRGTQETQY

V: TRBV19
size: NA
length: 11
CDR3: ASTANRGYGYT

V: TRBV9
size: NA
length: 13
CDR3: ASSVFAGGYNEQF

V: TRBV7-2
size: NA
length: 14
CDR3: ASSLTSGGRSGTQY

V: TRBV28
size: few
length: 13
CDR3: ASSSQTSLSETQY

V: TRBV12-3/TRBV12-4
size: NA
length: 12
CDR3: ASTIGQGHSPLH

V: TRBV7-8
size: few
length: 10
CDR3: ASSLKRSEAF

V: TRBV5-1
size: NA
length: 13
CDR3: ASSFMATGSYEQY

V: TRBV4-1
size: NA
length: 14
CDR3: ASSQEGKGLNTEAF

V: TRBV12-3/TRBV12-4
size: NA
length: 13
CDR3: ASRPFFPSTDTQY